This TCR beta chain derives from a study of T-cell memory formation after mild COVID-19. Overall study findings and caveats: Pre-infection memory carried some responding clones, suggesting that cross-reactive memory joined. Among clones peaking at day 37 in the second wave, SARS-CoV-2 specificity remained unconfirmed. Those CD4+ clones that contracted were mainly in CM and EM (CD8+ ones in EMRA).

With V trimmed by 7 bases and J by 6 bases, 9 bases remained unmatched. This CDR3 has 14 amino acids. Germline V gene sequence: CDR1 MNHEY, CDR2 SVGAGI. Regarding this clonotype: The target antigen is unknown.

TCRdb called the 5' RACE reads again in MiXCR, with one record for every CDR3 protein. The sample records roughly 250,000 distinct CDR3 sequences, roughly 15% being singletons. The rearrangement joins TRBV6-5 to TRBJ2-1; 7 nucleotides match TRBD2. The sample comprised PBMCs or a T cell subset sorted from them (not recorded which). This TCR was recovered from a man aged 18 to 29 who had mild COVID-19 (a few samples of this study predate the infection). Cell type and time point are not known. CDR3: CASTTLAERNEQFF. Written as DNA, the CDR3 is TGTGCCAGCACCACCCTAGCGGAGCGCAATGAGCAGTTCTTC.